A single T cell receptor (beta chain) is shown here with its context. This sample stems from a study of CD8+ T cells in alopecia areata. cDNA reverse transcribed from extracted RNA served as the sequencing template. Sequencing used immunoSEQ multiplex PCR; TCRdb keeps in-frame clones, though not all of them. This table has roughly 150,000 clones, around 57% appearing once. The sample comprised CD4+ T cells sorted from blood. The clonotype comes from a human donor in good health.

The CDR3 reads CASSLAVGVGYEQYF. The CDR3 region has the DNA TGTGCCAGCAGCTTAGCAGTGGGGGTGGGCTACGAGCAGTACTTC. This rearrangement joins TRBV7-9 to TRBJ2-7; D may correspond to TRBD1 or TRBD2 (5 bases each). The germline CDR1 and CDR2 sequences are SEHNR and FQNEAQ (reference sequence). Trimming removed 0 bases at V and 3 bases at J, with 12 bases between. The CDR3 is 15 residues long.